Below, one T cell receptor (beta chain) is given with its context. Its antigen remains unidentified. The record originates from a study of OX40 agonist ivuxolimab in advanced cancers. Study-wide background: Ivuxolimab was delivered to patients intravenously every 2 weeks at doses spanning 0.01 to 10 mg/kg. Findings and limits, study-wide: The specificity for antigen of the expanded peripheral T cells was not determined.

Libraries were prepared by immunoSEQ multiplex PCR; TCRdb keeps only in-frame clonotypes and omits some of them. The table has some 23,000 clones, around 79% seen once; the top ten hold 10% to 15%. CDR3 length: 11 amino acids. The germline CDR1 and CDR2 sequences are SGHDT and YYEEEE. Trimming removed 3 bases at V and 5 bases at J, with 5 bases between. The chain recombines TRBV5-6 with TRBJ1-2; D unresolved. The source was CD4+ or CD8+ T cells sorted from blood, collected in a trial of the OX40 agonist ivuxolimab. The sequence was collected from an adult with an advanced solid tumor such as melanoma, head and neck, liver or kidney cancer. The CDR3 sequence is CASSSRYGYTF. CDR3 nucleotides: TGTGCCAGCAGCTCAAGATATGGCTACACCTTC.